The 22 T cell receptor beta chains below come from one sample, sequenced in a study of PD-L1 blockade in urothelial cancer. Time point reported: peripheral blood 6 weeks after treatment start. Measured with immunoSEQ multiplex PCR; TCRdb has only the in-frame clones, and not every one. The sample shows 41,000 or so clones, roughly 81% of them seen only once. Sequencing used PBMCs, obtained around atezolizumab (anti-PD-L1) treatment. These receptors were obtained from a man between 65 and 85 years old with urothelial cancer.

The chain couples TRBV6-1 to TRBJ2-2, with 8 nucleotides matching TRBD1. This CDR3 has 14 amino acids. V was pared by 3 bases and J by 5 bases, with 2 bases of the junction left unmatched. Germline V lookup: CDR1 MNHNS, CDR2 SASEGT. CDR3: CASSDGTGTGELFF. The CDR3 DNA follows: TGTGCCAGCAGTGACGGGACAGGTACCGGGGAGCTGTTTTTT.

The chain links TRBV5-4 to TRBJ1-1; possibly TRBD1 for D (6 bases). With 1 base removed from V and 3 bases from J, the gap between germline ends came to 10 bases. Germline V CDR1 and CDR2: SGHNT, YYREEE (reference sequence). CDR3 length: 14 residues. The CDR3 region is CASSLRAGDTEAFF. The CDR3 DNA reads TGTGCCAGCAGCTTGCGGGCAGGGGACACTGAAGCTTTCTTT.

This clone has only a few counts. This rearrangement joins TRBV5-1 to TRBJ2-7, with D possibly TRBD2 on 7 matching bases. V was trimmed by 0 bases and J by 5 bases, leaving 12 bases between them. This CDR3 is 14 amino acids long. Germline assignment: CDR1 SGHRS and CDR2 YFSETQ. CDR3 in DNA: TGCGCCAGCAGCTTGGCGGGGGGCAGGGACGAGCAGTACTTC. Translating gives CASSLAGGRDEQYF.

For the CDR3, the DNA is TGTGCCAGCATTGACGACAGAAAAAACATTCAGTACTTC. It encodes CASIDDRKNIQYF. The J gene is TRBJ2-4, the V gene TRBV2; maybe TRBD1 (5 bases). The CDR3 loop spans 13 amino acids. Trimming left V 7 bases short and J 4 bases short, with 11 bases between. In germline, CDR1 is SNHLY, CDR2 FYNNEI.

The chain has TRBV10-3 and TRBJ2-3; TRBD2 aligns across 8 bases. The germline gives CDR1 ENHRY, CDR2 SYGVKD. The CDR3 loop spans 15 amino acids. The junction had 6 bases not matched to a gene; V was cut back by 5 bases and J by 2 bases. CDR3 coding DNA: TGTGCCATCAGTATGGGACTAGGAAACACAGATACGCAGTATTTT. Residues: CAISMGLGNTDTQYF.

This chain joins TRBV7-2 and TRBJ1-5; 12 bases line up with TRBD1. Unmatched junction bases numbered 5, after V lost 5 bases and J lost 6 bases. Germline CDR1 and CDR2: SGHTA and FQGNSA. This CDR3 is built from 15 residues. CDR3 loop: CASSPMGQGAQPQHF. In DNA form, the CDR3 reads TGTGCCAGCAGCCCAATGGGACAGGGGGCTCAGCCCCAGCATTTT.

This chain connects TRBV27 to TRBJ1-1; the D is unclear. The CDR3 is 14 amino acids. Germline CDR1 MNHEY, CDR2 SMNVEV (reference sequence). V lost 1 base, J lost 1 base, and 7 bases lay in between. As DNA, the CDR3 is TGTGCCAGCAGTTTATTCGCGGCGAACACTGAAGCTTTCTTT. It is translated as CASSLFAANTEAFF.

The chain has TRBV7-8 and TRBJ1-1; D remains ambiguous. Germline V gene sequence: CDR1 SGHVS, CDR2 FQNEAQ. This CDR3 comprises 13 residues. Trimming took off 2 bases at V and 2 bases at J, with 6 bases between the two ends. The CDR3 coding sequence is TGTGCCAGCAGCTTAATGAGAAACACTGAAGCTTTCTTT. Amino acids: CASSLMRNTEAFF.

This chain links TRBV29-1 with TRBJ1-4; D may be TRBD1 (6 bases). CDR1 is SQVTM, CDR2 ANQGSEA, per germline. V lost 6 bases to trimming and J lost 3 bases, with 17 bases between them. The CDR3 totals 15 residues. The CDR3 coding sequence is TGCAGCGTCAGCTCTGGGGGGGCCCCTAATGAAAAACTGTTTTTT. Translating it yields CSVSSGGAPNEKLFF.

V usage is TRBV19 and J usage is TRBJ1-5; tentative D call: TRBD1 (5 bases). V lost 6 bases, J lost 7 bases, and 16 bases lay in between. Per germline, CDR1 LNHDA and CDR2 SQIVND (reference sequence). The CDR3 is 14 residues long. In DNA, the CDR3 is TGTGCCAGTAGGGCGCCTGGGGCCAGGCAGCCCCAGCATTTT. Amino acids: CASRAPGARQPQHF.

This chain joins TRBV7-9 and TRBJ1-2, with 7 bases aligning to TRBD1. V was pared by 3 bases and J by 8 bases, with 3 bases of the junction left unmatched. Per germline, CDR1 SEHNR and CDR2 FQNEAQ (reference sequence). The CDR3 sequence is 12 residues long. DNA of the CDR3: TGTGCCAGCAGCTTCACAGGGGCCGGCTACACCTTC. Protein: CASSFTGAGYTF. Together with reference TRBV7-9 and TRBJ1-2, the CDR3 gives the full variable domain: DTGVSQNPRHKITKRGQNVTFRCDPISEHNRLYWYRQTLGQGPEFLTYFQNEAQLEKSRLLSDRFSAERPKGSFSTLEIQRTEQGDSAMYLCASSFTGAGYTFGSGTRLTVV.

V is TRBV5-1 and J is TRBJ2-1, with TRBD2 identical over 15 bases. This CDR3 has 16 amino acids. V lost 4 bases to trimming and J lost 6 bases; unmatched junction nucleotides: 5. Germline CDR1 and CDR2: SGHRS and YFSETQ. The CDR3, as DNA: TGCGCCAGCAGCAGCCGGACTAGCGGGAGGGTCAATGAGCAGTTCTTC. Translation gives CASSSRTSGRVNEQFF.

This chain uses TRBV11-2 with TRBJ1-2, with 11 bases matching TRBD1. CDR3 length: 14 residues. Germline-derived CDR1 and CDR2 are SGHAT and FQNNGV. Losses at the gene ends were 4 bases for V and 4 bases for J; bases not matched to a gene: 2. This CDR3 is CASSSGTGGYGYTF. The CDR3 DNA reads as TGTGCCAGCAGCTCCGGGACAGGGGGCTATGGCTACACCTTC.

The chain recombines TRBV10-3 with TRBJ2-3, with D possibly TRBD2 on 5 matching bases. Germline CDR1 is ENHRY and CDR2 is SYGVKD. V lost 2 bases, J lost 0 bases, and 12 bases lay in between. This CDR3 is 16 amino acids long. The CDR3 spells CAISETRARSTDTQYF. CDR3 bases: TGTGCCATCAGTGAGACTAGAGCGCGAAGCACAGATACGCAGTATTTT.

The chain links TRBV5-4 to TRBJ2-2; 7 nucleotides align to TRBD1. The germline V gene encodes CDR1 SGHNT and CDR2 YYREEE (reference sequence). This CDR3 comprises 16 residues. The junction had 8 bases not matched to a gene; V was cut back by 3 bases and J by 3 bases. The CDR3 loop reads CASSSRQGSYTGELFF. The CDR3 nucleotides read TGTGCCAGCAGCTCTAGACAGGGCAGTTACACCGGGGAGCTGTTTTTT. Full variable domain (remainder filled in from reference TRBV5-4 and TRBJ2-2): ETGVTQSPTHLIKTRGQQVTLRCSSQSGHNTVSWYQQALGQGPQFIFQYYREEENGRGNFPPRFSGLQFPNYSSELNVNALELDDSALYLCASSSRQGSYTGELFFGEGSRLTVL.

The chain is built from TRBV18 and TRBJ1-4; TRBD1 matches at 7 bases. Trimming cost V 4 bases and J 3 bases; bases outside gene matches: 5. Germline CDR1 and CDR2: KGHSH and LQKENI. The CDR3 is 15 amino acids. This chain's CDR3 is CASSQQGTSNEKLFF. As DNA, the CDR3 is TGTGCCAGCTCACAACAGGGGACTTCTAATGAAAAACTGTTTTTT.

The chain carries TRBV27 and TRBJ1-1, with 7 nucleotides matching TRBD1. Germline V lookup: CDR1 MNHEY, CDR2 SMNVEV (reference sequence). The CDR3 sequence is 13 residues long. V was pared by 6 bases and J by 8 bases, with 9 bases of the junction left unmatched. CDR3 region: CASRGFSGGEAFF. The CDR3 nucleotides read TGTGCCAGCAGGGGTTTTTCAGGGGGAGAAGCTTTCTTT.

A few counts support this clone. V is TRBV2 and J is TRBJ2-2, with 15 nucleotides matching TRBD2. Germline CDR1 and CDR2: SNHLY and FYNNEI. This CDR3 spans 16 amino acids. The V and J ends lost 6 bases and 5 bases, in that order; junction bases with no gene match: 4. The CDR3 reads CASRGTSGRQTGELFF. CDR3 DNA: TGTGCCAGCAGAGGGACTAGCGGGAGGCAAACCGGGGAGCTGTTTTTT.

This clone was seen more than once but under ten times. The gene calls are TRBV7-9 and TRBJ1-2, with 9 bases that match TRBD1. Germline V gives CDR1 SEHNR, CDR2 FQNEAQ (reference sequence). CDR3 length: 15 amino acids. J was trimmed by 4 bases and V by 3 bases; bases with no gene match: 6. CDR3 amino acids: CASSFSPGQGYGYTF. The CDR3 nucleotides read TGTGCCAGCAGCTTCTCTCCGGGACAGGGCTATGGCTACACCTTC. The variable domain in full, completed from reference TRBV7-9 and TRBJ1-2, reads DTGVSQNPRHKITKRGQNVTFRCDPISEHNRLYWYRQTLGQGPEFLTYFQNEAQLEKSRLLSDRFSAERPKGSFSTLEIQRTEQGDSAMYLCASSFSPGQGYGYTFGSGTRLTVV.

The chain carries TRBV9 and TRBJ1-4, with D maybe TRBD1 (5 bases). CDR3 length: 17 residues. Germline V gene sequence: CDR1 SGDLS, CDR2 YYNGEE. Trimming took off 5 bases at V and 3 bases at J, with 20 bases between the two ends. CDR3 in amino acids: CASSREITGRANEKLFF. Written as DNA, the CDR3 is TGTGCCAGCAGTCGTGAAATTACCGGCAGGGCTAATGAAAAACTGTTTTTT.

This clone appeared a few times. J is TRBJ2-2 and V is TRBV7-6; 8 bases fit TRBD2. This CDR3 comprises 15 residues. From germline, CDR1 is SGHVS and CDR2 FNYEAQ. V shed 5 bases, J shed 5 bases, and the junction held 7 bases outside the gene matches. Written as DNA, the CDR3 is TGTGCCAGCAGCAATAGCGGGATGGGGACCGGGGAGCTGTTTTTT. This translates into CASSNSGMGTGELFF.

The chain uses TRBV29-1 and TRBJ1-5; weak D call: TRBD1 (6 bases). This CDR3 region has 15 residues. Germline assignment: CDR1 SQVTM and CDR2 ANQGSEA. The V end lost 1 base, the J end lost 5 bases, and 15 bases lay between the germline ends. CDR3 sequence: CSVEAERDTDQPQHF. CDR3 nucleotide sequence: TGCAGCGTTGAAGCTGAACGGGACACCGATCAGCCCCAGCATTTT.